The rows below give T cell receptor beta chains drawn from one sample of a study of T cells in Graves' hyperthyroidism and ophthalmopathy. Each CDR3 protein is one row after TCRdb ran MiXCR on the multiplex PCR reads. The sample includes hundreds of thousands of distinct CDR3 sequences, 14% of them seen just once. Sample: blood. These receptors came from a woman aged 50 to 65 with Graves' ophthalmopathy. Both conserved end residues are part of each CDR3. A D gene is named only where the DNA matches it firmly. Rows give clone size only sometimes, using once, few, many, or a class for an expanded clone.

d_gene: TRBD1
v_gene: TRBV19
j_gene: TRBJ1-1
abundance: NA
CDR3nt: TGTGCCAGTGGCACGGACAGGGGTAATGAAGCTTTCTTT
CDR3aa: CASGTDRGNEAFF

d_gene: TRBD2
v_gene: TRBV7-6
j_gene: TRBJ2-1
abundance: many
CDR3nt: TGTGCCAGCGTAAACGGGAGGGGGAGGAATGAGCAGTTCTTC
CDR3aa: CASVNGRGRNEQFF

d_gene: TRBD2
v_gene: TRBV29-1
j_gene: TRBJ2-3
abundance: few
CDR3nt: TGCAGCGTTACCCATCGGCCAGGGACTAGCGAAGCGGCGCAGTATTTT
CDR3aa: CSVTHRPGTSEAAQYF

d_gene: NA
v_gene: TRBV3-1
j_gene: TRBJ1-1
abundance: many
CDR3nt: TGTGCCAGCAGCCCAGCCCCCGGCGGAATTACTGAAGCTTTCTTT
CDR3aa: CASSPAPGGITEAFF

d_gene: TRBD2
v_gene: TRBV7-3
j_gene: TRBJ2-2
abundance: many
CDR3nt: TGTGCCAGCAGCCCACACTGGACTAGCGGGACCACGAACACCGGGGAGCTGTTTTTT
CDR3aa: CASSPHWTSGTTNTGELFF

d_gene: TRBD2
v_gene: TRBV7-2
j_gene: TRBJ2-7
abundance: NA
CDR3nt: TGTGCCAGCAGCCGCGGGACTAGCGGGGGCGAGCAGTACTTC
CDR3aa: CASSRGTSGGEQYF

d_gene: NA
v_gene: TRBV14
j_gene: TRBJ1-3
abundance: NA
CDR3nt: TGTGCCAGCAGCCAAGTAGTTCTCGGGCGAGTCGGCTCTGGAAACACCATATATTTT
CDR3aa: CASSQVVLGRVGSGNTIYF

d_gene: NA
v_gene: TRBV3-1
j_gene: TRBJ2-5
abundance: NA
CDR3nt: TGTGCCAGCAGCCATCAACTCGGACGTGCAGGGACCCAGTACTTC
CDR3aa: CASSHQLGRAGTQYF

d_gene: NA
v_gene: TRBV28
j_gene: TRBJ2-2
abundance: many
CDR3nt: TGTGCCAGCAGCCGTGCCGGGAGAGAGGGGGAGCTGTTTTTT
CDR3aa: CASSRAGREGELFF

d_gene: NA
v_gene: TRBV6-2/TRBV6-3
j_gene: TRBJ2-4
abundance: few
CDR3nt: TGTGCCAGCAGGCCCAACCCCCGGAAAGCCAAAAACATTCAGTACTTC
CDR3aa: CASRPNPRKAKNIQYF

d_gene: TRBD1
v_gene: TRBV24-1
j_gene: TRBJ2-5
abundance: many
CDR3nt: TGTGCCACCAGTGATTTGATGGCAGGGGGCGGTGAGACCCAGTACTTC
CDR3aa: CATSDLMAGGGETQYF

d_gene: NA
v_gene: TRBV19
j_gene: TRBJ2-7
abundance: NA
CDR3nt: TGTGCCAGTGTGAGGACAGCTGGAGAGTACGAGCAGTACTTC
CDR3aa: CASVRTAGEYEQYF

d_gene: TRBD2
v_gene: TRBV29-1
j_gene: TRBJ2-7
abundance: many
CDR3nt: TGCAGCGCAGGAAATCTAGCGGGGAACTACGAGCAGTACTTC
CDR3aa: CSAGNLAGNYEQYF

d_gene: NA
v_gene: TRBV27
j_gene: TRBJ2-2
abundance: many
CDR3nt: TGTGCCAGCAGTTTATCTACTGGCACCGGGGAGCTGTTTTTT
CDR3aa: CASSLSTGTGELFF

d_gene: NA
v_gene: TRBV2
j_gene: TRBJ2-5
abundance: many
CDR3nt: TGTGCCAGCAGTGCGGAGCTAGAAGAGACCCAGTACTTC
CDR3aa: CASSAELEETQYF

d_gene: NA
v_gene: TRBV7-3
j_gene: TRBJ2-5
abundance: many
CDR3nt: TGTGCCAGCAGCCCCTCGGACAGTAGTCAAGAGACCCAGTACTTC
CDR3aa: CASSPSDSSQETQYF

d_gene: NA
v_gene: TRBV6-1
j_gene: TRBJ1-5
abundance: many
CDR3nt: TGTGCCAGCCGTGTCTCCGGGGGCAATCAGCCCCAGCATTTT
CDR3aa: CASRVSGGNQPQHF

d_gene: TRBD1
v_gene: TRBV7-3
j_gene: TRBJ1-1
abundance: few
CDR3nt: TGTGCCAGCAGCTTAACCCGACAGGGTGTCACTGAAGCTTTCTTT
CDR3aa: CASSLTRQGVTEAFF

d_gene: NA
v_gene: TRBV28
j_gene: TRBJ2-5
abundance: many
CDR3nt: TGTGCCAGCAGCTCCGGCAGGCAAGAGACCCAGTACTTC
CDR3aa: CASSSGRQETQYF

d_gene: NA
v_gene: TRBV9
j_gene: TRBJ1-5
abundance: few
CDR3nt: TGTGCCAGCAGCGTAGAGTCGGACAATCAGCCCCAGCATTTT
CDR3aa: CASSVESDNQPQHF

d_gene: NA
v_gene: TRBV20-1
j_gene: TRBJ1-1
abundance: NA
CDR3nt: TGCAGTGCTACGAGGCCTGAAGCTTTCTTT
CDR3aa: CSATRPEAFF

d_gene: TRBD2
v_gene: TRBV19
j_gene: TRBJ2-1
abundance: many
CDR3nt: TGTGCCAGTGCCTCGCCGGGACTAGCGGGAGCATCGAATGAGCAGTTCTTC
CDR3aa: CASASPGLAGASNEQFF

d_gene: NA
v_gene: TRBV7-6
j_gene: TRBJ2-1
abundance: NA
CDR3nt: TGTGCCAGCAGTCAGAGGGATGAGCAGTTCTTC
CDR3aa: CASSQRDEQFF

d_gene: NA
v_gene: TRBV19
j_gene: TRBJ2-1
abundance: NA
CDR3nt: TGTGCCAGTAGCCCTCCGACGACGACACGCCCCTACAATGAGCAGTTCTTC
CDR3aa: CASSPPTTTRPYNEQFF

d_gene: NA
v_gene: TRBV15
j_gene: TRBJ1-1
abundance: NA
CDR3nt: TGTGCCACCAGCACAGGGACCCGGGTGGACGCTGAAGCTTTCTTT
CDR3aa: CATSTGTRVDAEAFF

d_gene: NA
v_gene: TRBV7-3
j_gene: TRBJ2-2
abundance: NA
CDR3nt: TGTGCCAGCAGCTTGATGCACGATGCGGCGAACACCGGGGAGCTGTTTTTT
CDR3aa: CASSLMHDAANTGELFF

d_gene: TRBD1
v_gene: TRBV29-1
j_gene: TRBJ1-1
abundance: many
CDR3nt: TGCAGCGTTGGACAGGGGGCTGAGAACACTGAAGCTTTCTTT
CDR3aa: CSVGQGAENTEAFF

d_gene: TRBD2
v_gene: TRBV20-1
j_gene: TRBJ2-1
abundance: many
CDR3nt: TGCAGTAAAGCGGGAGGCCCCTACAATGAGCAGTTCTTC
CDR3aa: CSKAGGPYNEQFF

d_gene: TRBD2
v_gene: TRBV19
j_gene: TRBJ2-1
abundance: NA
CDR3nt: TGTGCCAGTAGTATAGTAACTAGCGGGAGCTACAATGAGCAGTTCTTC
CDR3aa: CASSIVTSGSYNEQFF

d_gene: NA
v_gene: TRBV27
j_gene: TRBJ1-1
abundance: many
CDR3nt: TGTGCCAGCATCAGGAACACTGAAGCTTTCTTT
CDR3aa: CASIRNTEAFF

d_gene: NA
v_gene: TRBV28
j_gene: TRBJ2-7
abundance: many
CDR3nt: TGTGCCAGCAGTTTAAGCTACCGCTCCTACGAGCAGTACTTC
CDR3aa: CASSLSYRSYEQYF

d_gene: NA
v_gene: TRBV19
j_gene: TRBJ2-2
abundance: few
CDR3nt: TGTGCCAGTAGTTGGAGTCCGGAAGGTGGCGGGGAGCTGTTTTTT
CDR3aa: CASSWSPEGGGELFF

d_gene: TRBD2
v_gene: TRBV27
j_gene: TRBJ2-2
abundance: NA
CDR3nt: TGTGCCAGCAGTCTATACAAGGGACTAGAAATCCCCGGGGAGCTGTTTTTT
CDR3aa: CASSLYKGLEIPGELFF

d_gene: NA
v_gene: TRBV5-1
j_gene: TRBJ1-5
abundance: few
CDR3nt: TGCGCCAGCAGCTTTGAGGGAGGGTCTGGCAATCAGCCCCAGCATTTT
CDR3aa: CASSFEGGSGNQPQHF

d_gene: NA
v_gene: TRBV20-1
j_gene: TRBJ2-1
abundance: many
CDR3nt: TGCAGTGCTAGAACAGGGACGTTAATCTATGAGCAGTTCTTC
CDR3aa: CSARTGTLIYEQFF

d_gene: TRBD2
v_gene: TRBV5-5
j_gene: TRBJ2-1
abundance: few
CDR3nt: TGTGCCAGCAGCTTGGTTGCGGGAGGGCCTGGTGAGCAGTTCTTC
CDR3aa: CASSLVAGGPGEQFF

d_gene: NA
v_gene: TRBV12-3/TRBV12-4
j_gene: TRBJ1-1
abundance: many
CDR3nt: TGTGCCAGCAGTTTAAGGACCCACGCGTCTTCTGAAGCTTTCTTT
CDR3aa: CASSLRTHASSEAFF

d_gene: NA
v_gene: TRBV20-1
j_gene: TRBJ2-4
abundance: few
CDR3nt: TGCAGTGCTAGAGATGGGGGGCAAAACATTCAGTACTTC
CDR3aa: CSARDGGQNIQYF

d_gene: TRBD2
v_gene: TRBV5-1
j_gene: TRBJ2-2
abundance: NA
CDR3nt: TGCGCCAGCAGCCCTAGCGGGAGGGCCATCGGGGGGCTGTTTTTT
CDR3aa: CASSPSGRAIGGLFF

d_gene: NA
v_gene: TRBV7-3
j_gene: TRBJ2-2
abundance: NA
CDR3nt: TGTGCCAGCAGCTTACGGGCTACAGTGTACACCGGGGAGCTGTTTTTT
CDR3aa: CASSLRATVYTGELFF

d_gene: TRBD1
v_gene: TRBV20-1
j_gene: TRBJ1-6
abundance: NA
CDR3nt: TGCAGTGCTAGGGTAGGACAGGATAATTCACCCCTCCACTTT
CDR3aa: CSARVGQDNSPLHF

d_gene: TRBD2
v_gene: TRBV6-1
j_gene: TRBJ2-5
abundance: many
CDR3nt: TGTGCCAGCGGCCCCCTAGCGGGAGGGCCGGCGGAGACCCAGTACTTC
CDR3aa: CASGPLAGGPAETQYF

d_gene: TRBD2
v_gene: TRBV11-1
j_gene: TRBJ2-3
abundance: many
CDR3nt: TGTGCCAGCCAATGGACTAGCGGGAGCACAGATACGCAGTATTTT
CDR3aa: CASQWTSGSTDTQYF

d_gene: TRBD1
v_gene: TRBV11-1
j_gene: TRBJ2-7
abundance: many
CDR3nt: TGTGCCAGCAGCTTTGCTAGGACAGGGAGCTCCTACGAGCAGTACTTC
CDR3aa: CASSFARTGSSYEQYF

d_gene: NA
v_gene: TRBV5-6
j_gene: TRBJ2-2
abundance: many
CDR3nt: TGTGCCAGCGGGGTCATGGGCGCCCCGAGGGGCGGGGAGCTGTTTTTT
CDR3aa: CASGVMGAPRGGELFF

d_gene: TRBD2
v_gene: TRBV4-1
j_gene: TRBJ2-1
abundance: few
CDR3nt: TGCGCCAGCAGCCCGCCAGGGAGGGTTTACAATGAGCAGTTCTTC
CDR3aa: CASSPPGRVYNEQFF

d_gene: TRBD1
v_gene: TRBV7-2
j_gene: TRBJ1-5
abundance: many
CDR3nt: TGTGCCAGCAGCCGAAACAGGGGGGGCAATCAGCCCCAGCATTTT
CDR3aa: CASSRNRGGNQPQHF

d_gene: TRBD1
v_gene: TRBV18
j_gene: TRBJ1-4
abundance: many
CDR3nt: TGTGCCAGCTCACCTCGGGACAGGGTATTGGAAAAACTGTTTTTT
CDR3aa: CASSPRDRVLEKLFF

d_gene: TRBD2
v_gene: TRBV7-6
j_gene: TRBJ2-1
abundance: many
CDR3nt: TGTGCCAGCAGCTTAGTTGGCGGGACTAGCCACAATGAGCAGTTCTTC
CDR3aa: CASSLVGGTSHNEQFF

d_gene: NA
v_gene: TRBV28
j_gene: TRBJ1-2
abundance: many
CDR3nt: TGTGCCAGCAACTTTGACAGGTTTAACTATGGCTACACCTTC
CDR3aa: CASNFDRFNYGYTF